These 27 T cell receptor beta chains share one sample of origin, sequenced in a study of CD8 T cells in ankylosing spondylitis (dated by TCRdb to about 2017). Preparation of the library involved 5' RACE. TCRdb names Illumina HiSeq 2500 as the instrument used. TCRdb reprocessing: public reads trimmed at Q25 with fastp, clones called with MiXCR, in-frame beta chains kept. Identical CDR3 proteins give one entry, which carries the most common genes and DNA. This sample has around 120,000 distinct CDR3 sequences in its table, and approximately 15% of those were observed once. Just under 3% of the sample belongs to the ten largest clones. The material sequenced was blood, either unsorted or a sorted T cell fraction (not recorded which). Source of these receptors: a female donor with ankylosing spondylitis or in good health (not recorded which).

This clonotype was recorded many times. The chain has TRBV27 and TRBJ1-1; tentatively, D is TRBD1 (5 bases). Per germline, CDR1 MNHEY and CDR2 SMNVEV (reference sequence). V was shortened by 4 bases and J by 0 bases, with 15 bases between the two germline ends. The CDR3 covers 16 residues. CDR3 residues: CASSSPGRNMNTEAFF. The CDR3, as DNA: TGTGCCAGCAGTTCACCGGGACGAAACATGAACACTGAAGCTTTCTTT.

The DNA of the CDR3 is TGTGCCAGTAGTGGTAGGTCTAGCGGCTACAATGAGCAGTTCTTC. As protein: CASSGRSSGYNEQFF. The rearrangement uses TRBV19 and TRBJ2-1, with TRBD2 identical over 7 bases. The CDR3 runs 15 residues. Trimming at V came to 5 bases and at J to 3 bases, leaving 7 bases not matched to a gene. Germline lookup yields CDR1 LNHDA and CDR2 SQIVND (reference sequence).

This clonotype has just a few counts. The V gene is TRBV6-6, the J gene TRBJ2-7; D gene uncertain. Germline V gene sequence: CDR1 MNHNY, CDR2 SVGAGI (reference sequence). The V end lost 0 bases, the J end lost 2 bases, and 14 bases lay between the germline ends. The length of the CDR3 is 16 residues. The CDR3 loop is CASSYSLNRQTYEQYF. CDR3 nucleotide sequence: TGTGCCAGCAGTTACTCCCTTAATAGGCAAACCTACGAGCAGTACTTC.

This clonotype was observed at least ten times. The chain links TRBV12-3 or TRBV12-4 to TRBJ2-7; 13 nucleotides align to TRBD2. The CDR3 is made up of 16 amino acids. The V and J ends lost 5 bases and 6 bases, in that order; junction bases with no gene match: 10. CDR3: CASSPFGLAGDIEQYF. The CDR3 coding sequence is TGTGCCAGCAGTCCCTTCGGACTAGCGGGAGATATCGAGCAGTACTTC.

At least ten counts were recorded for this clonotype. The chain combines TRBV7-8 with TRBJ2-2; 7 nucleotides align to TRBD1. The V gene's germline CDR1 is SGHVS and CDR2 FQNEAQ. Unmatched junction bases numbered 4, after V lost 0 bases and J lost 3 bases. The CDR3 totals 16 residues. CDR3 bases: TGTGCCAGCAGCTTAGCGGGACAGCTACACACCGGGGAGCTGTTTTTT. This codes for CASSLAGQLHTGELFF. The complete variable domain, with remaining parts taken from reference TRBV7-8 and TRBJ2-2, reads GAGVSQSPRYKVAKRGQDVALRCDPISGHVSLFWYQQALGQGPEFLTYFQNEAQLDKSGLPSDRFFAERPEGSVSTLKIQRTQQEDSAVYLCASSLAGQLHTGELFFGEGSRLTVL.

This clonotype occurred many times. The chain carries TRBV12-3 or TRBV12-4 and TRBJ2-5, with TRBD1 as a possible D gene (6 bases). The CDR3 consists of 15 residues. The V end was cut by 3 bases, the J end by 5 bases, with 16 bases between. This CDR3 is CASSLLTGYGETQYF. The CDR3 region has the DNA TGTGCCAGCAGTTTGCTCACAGGGTACGGGGAGACCCAGTACTTC.

This clonotype was found a few times. The chain uses TRBV20-1 and TRBJ2-7; 8 positions agree with TRBD1. The CDR3 has 12 amino acids. J was trimmed by 7 bases and V by 3 bases; bases with no gene match: 5. Germline-derived CDR1 and CDR2 are DFQATT and SNEGSKA (reference sequence). This chain's CDR3 is CSASNRGEEQYF. CDR3 nucleotides: TGCAGTGCTAGTAACAGGGGGGAAGAGCAGTACTTC.

This clonotype has a count of ten or more. This rearrangement joins TRBV29-1 to TRBJ1-2, with TRBD1 matching over 8 bases. The V gene end was trimmed by 7 bases and the J gene end by 7 bases; junction bases not matched to a gene: 5. This CDR3 has 11 residues. Germline CDR1 SQVTM, CDR2 ANQGSEA. The CDR3 reads CSGGQGGGYTF. CDR3 coding DNA: TGCAGCGGTGGACAGGGCGGTGGCTACACCTTC.

Regarding this clonotype: One junction end disagrees with the germline gene, perhaps due to a read error. The chain combines TRBV7-9 with TRBJ2-7; TRBD2 might be the D (6 bases). The CDR3 has 11 amino acids. Germline V CDR1 and CDR2: SEHNR, FQNEAQ (reference sequence). The chain's CDR3 is CASSSVGTLLF. The CDR3 nucleotides read TGTGCCAGCAGCTCGGTCGGGACTCTTCTCTTC.

This clonotype has more than one count but fewer than ten. The chain employs TRBV28 and TRBJ2-7, with 8 bases identical to TRBD1. Trimming at V came to 4 bases and at J to 8 bases, leaving 10 bases not matched to a gene. The CDR3 has 14 amino acids. The germline CDR1 and CDR2 sequences are MDHEN and SYDVKM. The CDR3 is CASSYTGTGQQQYF. The CDR3 DNA reads TGTGCCAGCAGTTATACCGGGACAGGTCAGCAGCAGTACTTC.

This clonotype was observed many times. The chain is built from TRBV12-3 or TRBV12-4 and TRBJ2-5, with 8 bases aligning to TRBD1. The CDR3 covers 13 residues. After removal of 2 bases from V and 5 bases from J, the junction contained 1 base not matched to a gene. The CDR3 protein is CASSLNRGETQYF. The CDR3 DNA is TGTGCCAGCAGTTTAAACAGGGGGGAGACCCAGTACTTC.

The DNA for the CDR3 is TGTGCCAGCAGTCGGGGGACAGGAAACTACGAGCAGTACTTC. Its protein product is CASSRGTGNYEQYF. The rearrangement links TRBV6-1 to TRBJ2-7; 8 bases line up with TRBD1. CDR1 and CDR2 (germline): MNHNS, SASEGT. V lost 5 bases to trimming and J lost 3 bases; unmatched junction nucleotides: 6. There are 14 residues in the CDR3.

This clonotype was observed a handful of times. This may come from a read error, since a much larger clone is one base off. This chain links TRBV5-6 with TRBJ2-2; 7 bases line up with TRBD1. CDR3 length equals 12 residues. Per germline, CDR1 SGHDT and CDR2 YYEEEE. The CDR3 region is CAGSLGQGELFF. CDR3 bases: TGTGCCGGCAGCTTGGGACAGGGGGAGCTGTTTTTT.

This clonotype came up many times. The rearrangement links TRBV28 to TRBJ2-5; D gene uncertain. CDR3 length: 15 amino acids. Germline loops: CDR1 MDHEN, CDR2 SYDVKM. With 6 bases removed from V and 2 bases from J, the gap between germline ends came to 16 bases. CDR3 DNA: TGTGCCAGCAGGAAGGGTCCGCAACGACAAGAGACCCAGTACTTC. Translated, it gives CASRKGPQRQETQYF.

The V and J genes are TRBV30 and TRBJ1-1; no clear D. V was pared by 1 base and J by 5 bases, with 14 bases between. The CDR3 has 14 residues. CDR1 and CDR2 (germline): GTSNPN, SVGIG (reference sequence). CDR3 loop: CAWSGEEAKTEAFF. In nucleotides, the CDR3 is TGTGCCTGGAGTGGAGAGGAGGCTAAAACTGAAGCTTTCTTT.

This clonotype showed up many times. The CDR3 sequence is CAISRLGEDTQYF. In DNA form, the CDR3 reads TGTGCCATCAGTCGTCTGGGGGAGGATACGCAGTATTTT. The chain has TRBV10-3 and TRBJ2-3; D may be TRBD1 or TRBD2 (5 bases each). CDR3 length equals 13 residues. CDR1 is ENHRY, CDR2 SYGVKD, per germline. Trimming took off 5 bases at V and 6 bases at J, with 12 bases between the two ends.

The table lists this clonotype with many counts. The chain uses TRBV10-3 and TRBJ1-5; D is unclear. CDR3 size: 13 residues. The V and J ends lost 0 bases and 6 bases respectively, with 6 bases between them. Looked up from germline, CDR1 is ENHRY and CDR2 is SYGVKD. This CDR3 is CAISESTSQPQHF. The CDR3 DNA follows: TGTGCCATCAGTGAGTCGACGAGTCAGCCCCAGCATTTT.

The chain combines TRBV5-5 with TRBJ2-2, with 7 bases identical to TRBD1. V trimming: 4 bases; J trimming: 7 bases; junction bases outside the gene matches: 10. The CDR3 is 15 residues long. CDR1 is SGHKS and CDR2 is YYEKEE in the germline V gene (reference sequence). In DNA form, the CDR3 reads TGTGCCAGCAGCACCGGACAGGCCATCGACGGGGAGCTGTTTTTT. It encodes CASSTGQAIDGELFF. Using reference TRBV5-5 and TRBJ2-2 for the parts outside the CDR3, the full variable domain is DAGVTQSPTHLIKTRGQQVTLRCSPISGHKSVSWYQQVLGQGPQFIFQYYEKEERGRGNFPDRFSARQFPNYSSELNVNALLLGDSALYLCASSTGQAIDGELFFGEGSRLTVL.

This clonotype occurred many times. This chain links TRBV3-1 with TRBJ2-5; no reliable D call. The CDR3 totals 14 residues. The germline V and J ends were trimmed by 0 bases and 0 bases, with 5 bases remaining between them. CDR1 is LGHDT, CDR2 YNNKEL, per germline (reference sequence). The CDR3 nucleotides read TGTGCCAGCAGCCAAGATTACAACCAAGAGACCCAGTACTTC. Its protein product is CASSQDYNQETQYF.

In its sample, this clonotype was seen once. Compared with germline, one end of the junction differs, possibly owing to a read error. The chain links TRBV7-2 to TRBJ2-3, with TRBD2 matching over 10 bases. Germline V gene lookup returns CDR1 SGHTA and CDR2 FQGNSA. The CDR3 consists of 14 residues. CDR3 coding DNA: TGTGCCAGCAGCCTAGCGGGGGACACAGATACGCAGTATTTT. Its translation: CASSLAGDTDTQYF.

This chain joins TRBV19 and TRBJ2-2; 9 nucleotides agree with TRBD2. This CDR3 is built from 14 residues. The V gene end was trimmed by 6 bases and the J gene end by 4 bases; junction bases not matched to a gene: 3. Germline assignment: CDR1 LNHDA and CDR2 SQIVND (reference sequence). The CDR3 DNA sequence: TGTGCCAGTAGGTATAGCGGGAGCACCGGGGAGCTGTTTTTT. Its protein product is CASRYSGSTGELFF. Filled out from reference TRBV19 and TRBJ2-2, the complete variable domain reads DGGITQSPKYLFRKEGQNVTLSCEQNLNHDAMYWYRQDPGQGLRLIYYSQIVNDFQKGDIAEGYSVSREKKESFPLTVTSAQKNPTAFYLCASRYSGSTGELFFGEGSRLTVL.

The rearrangement links TRBV10-1 to TRBJ1-3, with TRBD1 matching over 7 bases. The CDR3 has 19 amino acids. Losses at the gene ends were 11 bases for V and 10 bases for J; bases not matched to a gene: 32. CDR1 is WNHNN and CDR2 is SYGVQD in the germline V gene (reference sequence). In DNA form, the CDR3 reads TGCGCCCGCAAACAAACGGGCAGTAACATTGTGGGGACAGAGGCGACCATATATTTT. Its translation: CARKQTGSNIVGTEATIYF.

This clonotype has a handful of counts. The chain couples TRBV20-1 to TRBJ2-4; a possible D gene is TRBD2 (5 bases). This CDR3 has 13 amino acids. Germline V gives CDR1 DFQATT, CDR2 SNEGSKA (reference sequence). V lost 3 bases to trimming and J lost 6 bases, with 12 bases between them. CDR3 bases: TGCAGTGCTAGGCTAGCTGTAGGAAACATTCAGTACTTC. Translation: CSARLAVGNIQYF.

This clonotype was seen more than once but under ten times. The chain joins TRBV10-3 to TRBJ2-2, with 8 bases identical to TRBD1. The CDR3 loop spans 15 amino acids. Germline values: CDR1 ENHRY, CDR2 SYGVKD. V was clipped by 7 bases and J by 0 bases; unmatched bases: 4. The CDR3 here is CAITRTGSNTGELFF. For the CDR3, the DNA is TGTGCCATCACTAGGACAGGGTCGAACACCGGGGAGCTGTTTTTT.

This clonotype was seen repeatedly, ten times or more. This chain's CDR3 is CSATDRAWSNQPQHF. The CDR3, as DNA: TGCAGTGCTACGGACAGGGCTTGGAGCAATCAGCCCCAGCATTTT. This chain links TRBV20-1 with TRBJ1-5; 8 positions match TRBD1. The CDR3 covers 15 residues. The V segment lost 4 bases and the J segment 1 base; nucleotides outside the gene matches: 6. Germline lookup yields CDR1 DFQATT and CDR2 SNEGSKA (reference sequence).

Turning to this clonotype: The germline gene is not matched at one end of the junction; a read error may be the cause. V is TRBV15 and J is TRBJ1-4; no clear D gene. The V gene's germline CDR1 is LNHNV and CDR2 YYDKDF (reference sequence). The CDR3 extends over 14 amino acids. The DNA of the CDR3 is TGTGCCGCCAGCAGAGATAAAGCTAATGAAAAACTGTTTTTT. Translated, it gives CAASRDKANEKLFF.

This clonotype was detected many times. The rearrangement uses TRBV29-1 and TRBJ2-7; D not certain. Per the germline V gene, CDR1 is SQVTM and CDR2 is ANQGSEA. CDR3 length: 13 residues. V was trimmed by 6 bases and J by 3 bases, leaving 15 bases between them. CDR3 DNA sequence: TGCAGCGTGTTAGAGGACGATAACTACGAGCAGTACTTC. It encodes CSVLEDDNYEQYF.